Below, one T cell receptor (beta chain) is given with its context. Antigen specificity is unknown. This sample was taken from a study of post-analysis software for immune sequencing data. Study background: Both relapsing-remitting and secondary progressive multiple sclerosis featured among the disease courses, as did progressive-relapsing multiple sclerosis.

Study-level points and caveats: TRBV segments more frequent in patients than in controls numbered roughly 5 and included TRBV5-6, TRBV5-1 and TRBV20-1.

V was pared by 7 bases and J by 5 bases, with 11 bases of the junction left unmatched. The CDR3 has 15 amino acids. Germline CDR1 and CDR2: MNHEY and SMNVEV (reference sequence). Libraries were made from TCR beta cDNA, and they carried unique molecular identifiers. TCRdb reprocessed the PCR reads with MiXCR, giving one entry per CDR3 protein. The sample carries approximately 660,000 distinct CDR3 sequences, approximately 59% recorded once. The genes are TRBV27 and TRBJ2-3; 8 bases are shared with TRBD2. This receptor was obtained from a girl aged 2-10 years with multiple sclerosis. Material for sequencing was blood. CDR3 protein: CASNTLAGLVDTQYF. Here the CDR3 DNA reads TGTGCCAGCAACACGCTAGCGGGCCTCGTAGATACGCAGTATTTT.